The T cell receptor beta chain under discussion was sequenced for a study of patients and donors after allogeneic stem cell transplantation. TCRdb reanalysed the RT-PCR reads using MiXCR and keeps one entry per CDR3 protein. Among about 150,000 distinct CDR3 sequences, about two fifths were seen once, and the ten largest hold 50%. The CDR3 loop spans 14 amino acids. Trimming cost V 5 bases and J 4 bases; bases outside gene matches: 4. Per the germline V gene, CDR1 is SGHVS and CDR2 is FNYEAQ. The sequenced material came from blood, either unsorted or a sorted T cell fraction (not recorded which). The receptor comes from a human donor who was either an allogeneic HSCT recipient or a stem cell or donor lymphocyte infusion donor (not recorded which). It is not recorded whose cells these are; they may come from a transplant donor. This sequence joins TRBV7-6 and TRBJ2-5; the match to TRBD1 covers 10 bases. Here the CDR3 DNA reads TGTGCCAGCAGCCTGACAGGGGGCCTAGAGACCCAGTACTTC. Translation: CASSLTGGLETQYF.